Listed here is a single T cell receptor (beta chain). Its antigen is unknown. This record comes from a study of vaccination effects on CD4 cells after COVID-19. Study overall: The median interval between the second dose and post-vaccine sampling was 72 days.

Before any sequencing was done, the ViraFEST assay used viral peptide pools to expand antigen-specific CD4+ T cells. Upon completion of roughly ten days in culture, CD4+ T cells were isolated. Vaccination of participants consisted of two doses of either the BNT162b2 or mRNA-1273 vaccine. Vaccine recipients had no previous SARS-CoV-2 infection; their nucleocapsid antibodies were negative. It was with roughly 9.5 IU/ml IL-2 and around 10 ug/ml peptides that two million PBMC per well were cultured. Here immunoSEQ multiplex PCR was the method, and the copy in TCRdb shows in-frame clones only, minus some. This table has 70,000 to 85,000 clones, over 70% appearing once. Trimming left V 7 bases short and J 5 bases short, with 10 bases between. Germline V lookup: CDR1 MNHEY, CDR2 SMNVEV (reference sequence). This CDR3 has 12 residues.

The source is a human donor who received a COVID-19 vaccine. This chain connects TRBV27 to TRBJ2-3; D may be TRBD2 (6 bases). Source: CD4+ T cells from PBMCs cultured with HCoV-229E spike peptides, taken after COVID-19 vaccination. Here the CDR3 reads CASTNGGDTQYF. DNA of the CDR3: TGTGCCAGCACCAACGGGGGAGATACGCAGTATTTT.